The clone carrying this T cell receptor (beta chain) was found once. Its antigen is unknown. Busulfan-fludarabine conditioning, marrow transplant, and cyclophosphamide on days +3 and +4 were administered. This entry belongs to a study of T cells after posttransplantation cyclophosphamide. Germline CDR1 reads MNHEY; CDR2 reads SVGAGI. After removal of 2 bases from V and 4 bases from J, the junction contained 6 bases not matched to a gene. The CDR3 loop spans 15 amino acids. The study, taken as a whole, reports: Tissue-infiltrating T cells from skin or gut overlapped little with blood T cells. Recipient CMV seropositivity and CMV reactivation strongly tracked TRB clonality. Later blood repertoires were often dominated by clones from the donor CD8+ memory compartment.

Assay: immunoSEQ multiplex PCR; the TCRdb copy retains only in-frame clones and omits some. Here the sample spans tens of thousands of clones, approximately 87% being singletons. The origin of this receptor is a female patient aged 25-39 years who received an allogeneic stem cell transplant from an unrelated donor, was CMV-positive, and had no GVHD. The graft donor may be the source of some T cells. The material was PBMCs, obtained after allogeneic stem cell transplant with posttransplant cyclophosphamide. The chain uses TRBV6-5 and TRBJ1-1, with 8 bases lining up with TRBD1. This chain's CDR3 is CASSYPTGAGTEAFF. In DNA, the CDR3 is TGTGCCAGCAGTTACCCGACAGGGGCGGGCACTGAAGCTTTCTTT.